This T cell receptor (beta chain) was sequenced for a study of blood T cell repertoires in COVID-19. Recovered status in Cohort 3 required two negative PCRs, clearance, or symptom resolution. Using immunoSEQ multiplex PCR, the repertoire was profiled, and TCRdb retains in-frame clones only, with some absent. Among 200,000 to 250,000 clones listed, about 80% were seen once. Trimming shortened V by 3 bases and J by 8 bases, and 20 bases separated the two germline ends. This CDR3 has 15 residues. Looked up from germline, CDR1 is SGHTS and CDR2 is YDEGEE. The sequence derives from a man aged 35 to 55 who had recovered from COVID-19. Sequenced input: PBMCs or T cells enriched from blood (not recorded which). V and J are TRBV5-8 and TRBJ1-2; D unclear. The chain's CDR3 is CASSWTFGGERGYTF. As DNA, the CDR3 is TGTGCCAGCAGCTGGACCTTTGGCGGGGAAAGAGGCTACACCTTC. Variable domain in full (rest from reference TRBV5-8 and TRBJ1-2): EAGVTQSPTHLIKTRGQQATLRCSPISGHTSVYWYQQALGLGLQFLLWYDEGEERNRGNFPPRFSGRQFPNYSSELNVNALELEDSALYLCASSWTFGGERGYTFGSGTRLTVV.